This T cell receptor (beta chain) was recorded in a study of CD8+CD57+ T cells in acquired aplastic anemia. Study details: Quantities of DNA derived from sorted CD4+ and CD8+ cells averaged approximately 3.5 ug.

The length of the CDR3 is 12 residues. From germline, CDR1 is ENHRY and CDR2 SYGVKD. Trimming stripped 11 bases from V and 1 base from J, with 11 bases between. Study results and caveats: Some 31 CD8+ CDR3 sequences were shared between patients and controls.

By flow cytometry, patients selected for sequencing had shown an expansion of CD8+CD57+ cells. Details on this clonotype: The antigen is undetermined.

Genomic DNA was employed as the template in profiling TCR beta VDJ and CDR3. TCRdb itself ran the reads through MiXCR, one entry per CDR3 protein. Among approximately 59,000 distinct CDR3 sequences, 55% to 70% were seen once, and the ten largest hold under 20%. The TCR originated in a human donor with aplastic anemia. The source material was sorted CD4+, CD8+, or CD8+CD57+ T cells (not recorded which) from PBMCs. The gene calls are TRBV10-3 and TRBJ1-2; D is unclear. CDR3 sequence (DNA): TGTGCCGTGGAGCACAGTAACTATGGCTACACCTTC. Protein product: CAVEHSNYGYTF.